The present entry profiles one T cell receptor beta chain with its context. TCRdb re-derived calls from the PCR reads in MiXCR, one entry per CDR3 protein. The sample yields over 15,000 distinct CDR3 sequences, around 53% seen once. Samples came from patients with localized non-small cell lung adenocarcinoma. The sample comes from a study of CD4 and CD8 cells across lung adenocarcinoma regions. Germline CDR1 and CDR2: MNHNS and SASEGT. The CDR3 contains 15 residues. V lost 4 bases to trimming and J lost 4 bases; unmatched junction nucleotides: 6. The specimen sequenced was CD8+ T cells from the center of a lung tumor. V and J are TRBV6-1 and TRBJ1-2; 10 nucleotides match TRBD1. The sequence was collected from a female donor with lung adenocarcinoma. The CD4 and CD8 labels of this study may be unreliable. CDR3 sequence reads: CASSARQGAGYGYTF. CDR3 nucleotide sequence: TGTGCCAGCAGTGCCCGACAGGGGGCGGGCTATGGCTACACCTTC.